This is a list of T cell receptor beta chains from one sample in a study of T cells after yellow fever vaccination. From the 5' RACE reads, TCRdb called clonotypes with MiXCR, one entry per CDR3 protein. The sample lists 100,000 or so distinct CDR3 sequences; approximately 9% were seen once. The sample was CD8+ T cells not binding an NS4B(214-222) dextramer, sorted from PBMCs, taken more than 13 days after the first yellow fever vaccination. These receptors all come from a man aged 18 to 30 who received the YFV17D yellow fever vaccine. Each CDR3 is given with its conserved first and last residue. D genes are given only for firm matches. For some rows the clone size is stated as once, few or many, or as a class when expanded; others skip it.

J | length | size | D | V | DNA | CDR3
TRBJ2-7 | 11 | few | - | TRBV10-3 | TGTGCCATCATTATTTCGGGGGAGCAGTACTTC | CAIIISGEQYF
TRBJ2-1 | 11 | many | - | TRBV7-9 | TGTGCCAGCATAGGAGCGGGTGAGCAGTTCTTC | CASIGAGEQFF
TRBJ2-3 | 13 | few | - | TRBV19 | TGTGCCAGTGGTAGGGCTAGCACAGATACGCAGTATTTT | CASGRASTDTQYF
TRBJ2-3 | 16 | - | TRBD2 | TRBV9 | TGTGCCAGCAGCGTATTTAGCGGGGCTAGCACAGATACGCAGTATTTT | CASSVFSGASTDTQYF
TRBJ2-1 | 17 | - | TRBD2 | TRBV20-1 | TGCAGTGCCCGACCGGGACTAGCGGGGGAGTTTGACAATGAGCAGTTCTTC | CSARPGLAGEFDNEQFF
TRBJ1-4 | 13 | - | - | TRBV9 | TGTGCCAGCAACCCGGGGGGAGATGAAAAACTGTTTTTT | CASNPGGDEKLFF
TRBJ1-2 | 11 | many | - | TRBV25-1 | TGTGCCAGCAGTGAATTAAGGGACTTAAACTTC | CASSELRDLNF
TRBJ2-3 | 18 | - | - | TRBV27 | TGCGCCAGCACTTCCCGACGGTCCAGGGTGGGTCACACAGATACGCAGTATTTT | CASTSRRSRVGHTDTQYF
TRBJ2-5 | 14 | few | - | TRBV6-2/TRBV6-3 | TGTGCCAGCAGACACGGGGGAGCCCAAGAGACCCAGTACTTC | CASRHGGAQETQYF
TRBJ2-1 | 14 | few | TRBD1 | TRBV6-1 | TGTGCCAGCGGGGACAGGGCCGGTGACAATGAGCAGTTCTTC | CASGDRAGDNEQFF
TRBJ1-4 | 15 | few | - | TRBV4-3 | TGCGCCAGCAGCCAAGATTTAGGAAGTTCCGGTAAACTGTTTTTT | CASSQDLGSSGKLFF
TRBJ2-5 | 14 | few | - | TRBV7-9 | TGTGCCAGCAGCTTAGCCACCGGTATGGAGACCCAGTACTTC | CASSLATGMETQYF
TRBJ1-1 | 12 | many | - | TRBV7-9 | TGTGCCAGCAGCTTAAACAGGGTAGAAGCTTTCTTT | CASSLNRVEAFF
TRBJ1-3 | 14 | few | - | TRBV6-1 | TGTGCCAGCAGCCACAGGGTCTCTGGAAACACCATATATTTT | CASSHRVSGNTIYF
TRBJ2-1 | 14 | many | TRBD1 | TRBV29-1 | TGCAGCCTGACGTCGGGACAGGGCAACAATGAGCAGTTCTTC | CSLTSGQGNNEQFF
TRBJ2-6 | 17 | few | - | TRBV11-2 | TGTGCCAGCAGCCACCCACTAGGGCCCTCTGGGGCCAACGTCCTGACTTTC | CASSHPLGPSGANVLTF
TRBJ2-2 | 13 | - | - | TRBV6-1 | TGTGCCAGCAGAACAGGGTACACCGGGGAGCTGTTTTTT | CASRTGYTGELFF
TRBJ2-3 | 13 | - | - | TRBV2 | TGTGCCAGCAGGGCCCCTCTACTGGATACGCAGTATTTT | CASRAPLLDTQYF
TRBJ2-7 | 12 | - | - | TRBV5-6 | TGTGCCAGCAGCTTCGGGAACTACGAGCAGTACTTC | CASSFGNYEQYF
TRBJ1-1 | 14 | few | - | TRBV2 | TGTGCCAGCATCAACAGGGAAGCTGACACTGAAGCTTTCTTT | CASINREADTEAFF
TRBJ2-1 | 14 | - | - | TRBV6-2/TRBV6-3 | TGTGCCAGCAGTGCGCCAGCTACGGCCAATGAGCAGTTCTTC | CASSAPATANEQFF
TRBJ2-7 | 14 | few | TRBD1 | TRBV11-2 | TGTGCCAGCAGCTCTCAGGGACAGACCTACGAGCAGTACTTC | CASSSQGQTYEQYF
TRBJ2-5 | 11 | few | - | TRBV7-9 | TGTGCCAGCAGCCCCGCTGGGGCCCAGTACTTC | CASSPAGAQYF
TRBJ1-2 | 14 | - | TRBD1 | TRBV28 | TGTGCCAGCAGTTTCGGGACAGGGGGCTATGGCTACACCTTC | CASSFGTGGYGYTF
TRBJ2-1 | 13 | many | - | TRBV15 | TGTGCCACCAGCGTCAGGGATTACAATGAGCAGTTCTTC | CATSVRDYNEQFF
TRBJ2-4 | 15 | few | - | TRBV12-3/TRBV12-4 | TGTGCCAGCAGTGGGATACAGGGAGCCAAAAACATTCAGTACTTC | CASSGIQGAKNIQYF
TRBJ1-2 | 12 | - | - | TRBV20-1 | TGCAGCGAAAACCGGGTCTTTCCTGGCTACACCTTC | CSENRVFPGYTF
TRBJ1-6 | 14 | - | - | TRBV7-9 | TGTGCCAGCAGCTTATTAGGGGCCCTTTCACCCCTCCACTTT | CASSLLGALSPLHF
TRBJ2-2 | 12 | few | - | TRBV5-1 | TGCGCCAGCAGCTTGTACGCCGGGGAGCTGTTTTTT | CASSLYAGELFF
TRBJ2-1 | 16 | - | - | TRBV3-1 | TGTGCCAGCAGCCAAGTGATGACTAGTTCCTACAATGAGCAGTTCTTC | CASSQVMTSSYNEQFF